This entry lists 3 T cell receptor beta chains sequenced from one sample in a study of T cells in Graves' hyperthyroidism and ophthalmopathy. The source material, RNA transcripts, was used to amplify TCR beta CDR3 regions. When the TCR CDR3 underwent first-round RT-PCR, the HTBI primer set was used. Each CDR3 protein gets one entry after TCRdb re-called the multiplex PCR reads with MiXCR. Of about 130,000 distinct CDR3 sequences in the sample, roughly a fifth were seen once. Sequencing was performed on blood. These receptors all come from a woman in her forties or fifties with Graves' hyperthyroidism that later progressed to Graves' ophthalmopathy.

V and J are TRBV7-2 and TRBJ2-1, with D maybe TRBD1 (6 bases). The V gene's germline CDR1 is SGHTA and CDR2 FQGNSA. The CDR3 is made up of 15 amino acids. The V and J ends lost 1 base and 6 bases respectively, with 13 bases between them. The CDR3 region has the DNA TGTGCCAGCAGCTTAGAAGTACAGGGCAGCAATGAGCAGTTCTTC. It specifies CASSLEVQGSNEQFF.

The rearrangement links TRBV5-1 to TRBJ1-2; the match to TRBD1 covers 9 bases. J was trimmed by 6 bases and V by 3 bases; bases with no gene match: 12. The CDR3 covers 16 residues. Germline lookup yields CDR1 SGHRS and CDR2 YFSETQ. The CDR3: CASSSEGTGNADGYTF. The CDR3 DNA follows: TGCGCCAGCAGCTCGGAAGGGACAGGGAATGCGGATGGCTACACCTTC.

This clonotype was counted only a few times. The chain combines TRBV27 with TRBJ1-2; perhaps TRBD1 as D (5 bases). CDR1 is MNHEY and CDR2 is SMNVEV in the germline V gene (reference sequence). V lost 5 bases to trimming and J lost 4 bases, with 14 bases between them. This CDR3 region has 14 residues. Here the CDR3 DNA reads TGTGCCAGCAGTGGGGGACTGCTTGGCTATGGCTACACCTTC. This translates into CASSGGLLGYGYTF.